The rows below give T cell receptor beta chains drawn from one sample of a study of technical replicates of blood from several donors. Data came from immunoSEQ multiplex PCR; TCRdb stores just in-frame clones and leaves some out. The table has under 85,000 clones, about nine tenths seen once. The sample consisted of T cells isolated from PBMCs. These receptors originate from a human donor in good health. Both conserved end residues are part of each CDR3. A D gene is named only where the DNA matches it firmly. Size is stated for part of the rows, as once, few or many counts, or as a class when the clone is expanded.

NA,TRBD2,TRBJ2-1,TRBV2,CASRTGTSGTLGNEQFF,TGTGCCAGCAGGACCGGGACTAGCGGGACCCTTGGGAATGAGCAGTTCTTC
NA,NA,TRBJ1-1,TRBV5-6,CASSHSGGSTEAFF,TGTGCCAGCAGCCATTCGGGTGGTAGCACTGAAGCTTTCTTT
NA,TRBD1,TRBJ1-1,TRBV5-6,CASSLPGTAREAFF,TGTGCCAGCAGCTTGCCGGGGACAGCCCGTGAAGCTTTCTTT
NA,NA,TRBJ2-2,TRBV2,CASRNWGEGPGELFF,TGTGCCAGCAGAAATTGGGGGGAAGGGCCAGGAGAGCTGTTTTTT
NA,TRBD2,TRBJ2-1,TRBV7-9,CASSRLAGVTNEQFF,TGTGCCAGCAGCCGGTTAGCGGGAGTTACAAATGAGCAGTTCTTC
NA,NA,TRBJ2-1,TRBV4-3,CASSLLGRVHEQFF,TGCGCCAGCAGCCTCCTCGGGAGAGTCCATGAGCAGTTCTTC
NA,TRBD1,TRBJ1-2,TRBV6-6,CASSYGQGGQGYTF,TGTGCCAGCAGTTACGGACAGGGAGGTCAGGGCTACACCTTC
NA,TRBD1,TRBJ2-5,TRBV5-1,CASSLSGQGYQETQYF,TGCGCCAGCAGCTTGTCGGGACAGGGGTACCAAGAGACCCAGTACTTC
NA,NA,TRBJ2-1,TRBV5-1,CASSLRGPRTREQFF,TGCGCCAGCAGTTTAAGGGGCCCTAGAACCCGTGAGCAGTTCTTC
NA,TRBD1,TRBJ2-2,TRBV27,CASSLGTGRNTGELFF,TGTGCCAGCAGTTTAGGGACAGGGCGGAACACCGGGGAGCTGTTTTTT
NA,NA,TRBJ1-5,TRBV10-3,CAISGREDSQPQHF,TGTGCCATCAGTGGCAGGGAAGACAGTCAGCCCCAGCATTTT
NA,NA,TRBJ2-7,TRBV4-1,CASSQLAGYEQYF,TGCGCCAGCAGCCAACTAGCTGGGTACGAGCAGTACTTC
NA,NA,TRBJ2-1,TRBV5-6,CASSLIPSVPYNEQFF,TGTGCCAGCAGCTTAATTCCTAGCGTTCCCTACAATGAGCAGTTCTTC
NA,TRBD2,TRBJ2-1,TRBV5-1,CASRRTAGEKGNEQFF,TGCGCCAGCAGACGGACAGCGGGAGAAAAGGGTAATGAGCAGTTCTTC
NA,NA,TRBJ2-5,TRBV30,CACSTGFQETQYF,TGTGCCTGTAGTACAGGGTTCCAAGAGACCCAGTACTTC
NA,NA,TRBJ2-7,TRBV10-1,CASSESPRTVYEQYF,TGCGCCAGCAGTGAAAGCCCTCGGACAGTCTACGAGCAGTACTTC
NA,NA,TRBJ1-3,TRBV5-6,CASSPRVGGNTIYF,TGTGCCAGCAGCCCTCGGGTAGGTGGAAACACCATATATTTT
NA,NA,TRBJ1-5,TRBV5-1,CASSLGGRVNQPQHF,TGCGCCAGCAGCTTGGGGGGGAGGGTAAATCAGCCCCAGCATTTT
NA,NA,TRBJ2-7,TRBV7-2,CASSLDGSNYEQYF,TGTGCCAGCAGCTTAGATGGTAGCAACTACGAGCAGTACTTC
once,NA,TRBJ1-4,TRBV5-1,CASRLTATNEKLFF,TGCGCCAGCAGATTGACGGCAACTAATGAAAAACTGTTTTTT
NA,TRBD1,TRBJ1-2,TRBV10-2,CASSRQGFDGYTF,TGCGCCAGCAGTAGACAGGGCTTCGATGGCTACACCTTC
NA,TRBD1,TRBJ2-7,TRBV7-7,CASSHKSAPGQGLYEQYF,TGTGCTAGCAGCCACAAATCTGCCCCGGGACAGGGTCTCTACGAGCAGTACTTC